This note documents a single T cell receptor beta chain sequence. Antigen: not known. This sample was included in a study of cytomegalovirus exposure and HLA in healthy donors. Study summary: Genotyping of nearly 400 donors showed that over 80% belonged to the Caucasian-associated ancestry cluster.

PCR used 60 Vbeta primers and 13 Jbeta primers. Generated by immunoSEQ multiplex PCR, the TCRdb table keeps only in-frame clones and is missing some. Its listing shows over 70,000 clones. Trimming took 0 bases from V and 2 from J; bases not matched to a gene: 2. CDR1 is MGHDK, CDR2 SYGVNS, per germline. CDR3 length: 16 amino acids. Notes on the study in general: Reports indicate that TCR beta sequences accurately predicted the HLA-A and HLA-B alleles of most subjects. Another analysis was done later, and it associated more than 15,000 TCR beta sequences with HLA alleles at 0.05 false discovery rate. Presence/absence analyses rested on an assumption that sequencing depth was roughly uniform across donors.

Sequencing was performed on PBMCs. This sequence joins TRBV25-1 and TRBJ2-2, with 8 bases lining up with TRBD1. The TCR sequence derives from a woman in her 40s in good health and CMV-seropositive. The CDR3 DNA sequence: TGTGCCAGCAGTGAATATGGACAGGGAAACACCGGGGAGCTGTTTTTT. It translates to CASSEYGQGNTGELFF.